The T cell receptor beta chain under discussion was sequenced for a study of metastatic and nonmetastatic thyroid tumors. MiXCR reprocessed the PCR reads for TCRdb. The data contain around 15,000 clones, around 16% of them singletons. Not a single patient had been given any form of treatment at any point before undergoing thyroid surgery. Trimming removed 4 bases from V and 3 bases from J, with 10 bases in between. Germline CDR1 SNHLY, CDR2 FYNNEI. The CDR3 totals 13 residues. This clone was seen ten or more times. Sequences were obtained from blood. The V gene is TRBV2, the J gene TRBJ2-7, with D unresolved. This receptor was identified in a female donor with papillary thyroid cancer or a benign thyroid nodule (not recorded which). Some clones in this sample may be carry-over from other donors' samples. The CDR3: CASSGHSSYEQYF. The CDR3 bases are TGTGCCAGCAGTGGGCACTCCAGCTACGAGCAGTACTTC.